A single sample gave rise to the 24 T cell receptor beta chains below, sequenced in a study of follicular helper T cells after annual influenza vaccination. The data were produced by immunoSEQ multiplex PCR, yet TCRdb's version contains in-frame clones alone and is incomplete. The sample shows about 13,000 clones, under 80% of them seen only once. Time point reported: 2014-2015 season, pre-vaccination. Sample: CXCR5- memory CD4+ T cells sorted from blood, taken on the day of influenza vaccination. These TCRs come from an adult who received the influenza vaccine.

This CDR3 reads CASSHPGQGVFGYTF. The DNA of the CDR3 is TGCGCCAGCAGCCACCCGGGACAGGGGGTTTTTGGCTACACCTTC. This rearrangement joins TRBV4-1 to TRBJ1-2; 11 bases map to TRBD1. The CDR3 runs 15 residues. The germline gives CDR1 MGHRA, CDR2 YSYEKL. V dropped 3 bases and J dropped 7; count of bases not matched to a gene: 7.

This clone was observed a handful of times. The V gene is TRBV11-3, the J gene TRBJ2-7, with 8 bases identical to TRBD2. Germline V gene lookup returns CDR1 SGHNT and CDR2 YENEEA. V trimming: 2 bases; J trimming: 4 bases; junction bases outside the gene matches: 4. The CDR3 is 14 amino acids. The CDR3 here is CASSLNGGAYEQYF. The DNA of the CDR3 is TGTGCCAGCAGCTTAAACGGGGGGGCTTACGAGCAGTACTTC.

This clone was seen only a few times. This rearrangement joins TRBV9 to TRBJ2-7; no definite D call. Germline V CDR1 and CDR2: SGDLS, YYNGEE. The CDR3 is made up of 13 amino acids. The ends were cut back, 0 bases at V and 8 bases at J, with 12 bases in the middle. The CDR3 nucleotides are TGTGCCAGCAGCGTAGAGTCAACTTCAAAGCAGTACTTC. Its translation is CASSVESTSKQYF.

The chain is built from TRBV18 and TRBJ2-5, with TRBD2 matching over 13 bases. Trimming removed 4 bases from V and 1 base from J; junction bases left unmatched: 3. This CDR3 is built from 16 residues. Germline V CDR1 and CDR2: KGHSH, LQKENI. DNA for the CDR3: TGTGCCAGCTCACGACGGACTAGCGGGGGCCAAGAGACCCAGTACTTC. Translated, it gives CASSRRTSGGQETQYF.

The chain recombines TRBV29-1 with TRBJ2-6, with TRBD1 matching over 8 bases. The J segment lost 2 bases and the V segment lost 4 bases, leaving 1 base of the junction unmatched. Germline values: CDR1 SQVTM, CDR2 ANQGSEA. This CDR3 region has 14 residues. Here the CDR3 reads CSVAGGPGANVLTF. The CDR3 coding sequence is TGCAGCGTTGCAGGGGGCCCTGGGGCCAACGTCCTGACTTTC.

This clone has just a few counts. CDR3 amino acids: CATHSGGGLFGYTF. In DNA form, the CDR3 reads TGTGCCACTCACTCCGGAGGGGGATTGTTCGGCTACACCTTC. This chain connects TRBV6-5 to TRBJ1-2; possible D gene TRBD1, 6 bases. CDR3 length: 14 residues. V lost 10 bases, J lost 8 bases, and 23 bases lay in between. CDR1 and CDR2 (germline): MNHEY, SVGAGI.

The gene calls are TRBV5-1 and TRBJ1-6; a possible D gene is TRBD1 (5 bases). Trimming stripped 2 bases from V and 14 bases from J, with 20 bases between. The germline V gene encodes CDR1 SGHRS and CDR2 YFSETQ. This CDR3 spans 15 amino acids. The CDR3 protein is CASSFREGSRETLHF. The CDR3 region has the DNA TGCGCCAGCAGCTTCAGGGAAGGGAGTCGGGAAACCCTCCACTTT.

The J gene is TRBJ2-3, the V gene TRBV19; TRBD1 matches at 9 bases. CDR3 size: 16 residues. V was clipped by 6 bases and J by 4 bases; unmatched bases: 11. CDR1 LNHDA and CDR2 SQIVND come from the germline V gene (reference sequence). Written as DNA, the CDR3 is TGTGCCAGTAGAGGAGACAGGGGGAGGGGTTCAGATACGCAGTATTTT. It yields the protein CASRGDRGRGSDTQYF.

This clone appeared once. J is TRBJ2-2 and V is TRBV5-6; D gene unclear. Germline CDR1 and CDR2: SGHDT and YYEEEE. V was cut by 1 base and J by 3 bases, with 10 bases left in between. The CDR3 has 15 residues. The CDR3 here is CASSLHWIYTGELFF. The CDR3 DNA reads TGTGCCAGCAGCTTGCATTGGATTTACACCGGGGAGCTGTTTTTT.

The chain has TRBV4-2 and TRBJ2-1; 10 bases align to TRBD2. Trimming removed 5 bases from V and 7 bases from J; junction bases left unmatched: 11. Germline assignment: CDR1 LGHNA and CDR2 YNFKEQ. The CDR3 has 16 amino acids. The CDR3, as DNA: TGTGCCAGCAGCATAAGCGGGGGGGCCCGGGAGAATGAGCAGTTCTTC. As protein: CASSISGGARENEQFF.

The rearrangement links TRBV4-2 to TRBJ1-4; D is unresolved. CDR1 is LGHNA and CDR2 is YNFKEQ in the germline V gene. The CDR3 contains 16 residues. V was clipped by 4 bases and J by 5 bases, with 17 bases between them. The CDR3 sequence: CASSPNFPGQNEKLFF. CDR3 bases: TGTGCCAGCAGCCCTAACTTTCCGGGCCAGAATGAAAAACTGTTTTTT.

A single count supports this clone. V gene TRBV10-3 combines with J gene TRBJ2-7, with 10 bases lining up with TRBD2. This CDR3 comprises 15 residues. Per germline, CDR1 ENHRY and CDR2 SYGVKD. The V segment lost 4 bases and the J segment 4 bases; nucleotides outside the gene matches: 7. The CDR3 is CAISVLAGGRYEQYF. As DNA, the CDR3 is TGTGCCATCAGTGTCTTAGCGGGGGGCCGGTACGAGCAGTACTTC.

The genes are TRBV2 and TRBJ2-7, with 7 bases matching TRBD2. This CDR3 is 14 amino acids long. V lost 2 bases, J lost 7 bases, and 8 bases stayed unmatched. Germline V gene data show CDR1 as SNHLY and CDR2 as FYNNEI. The chain's CDR3 is CASSENSGGGEQYF. In nucleotides, the CDR3 is TGTGCCAGCAGTGAAAATTCGGGCGGGGGAGAGCAGTACTTC.

The chain joins TRBV6-1 to TRBJ2-3; TRBD1 might be the D (5 bases). CDR1 is MNHNS and CDR2 is SASEGT in the germline V gene. V lost 7 bases to trimming and J lost 2 bases, with 13 bases between them. The CDR3 totals 14 residues. CDR3 DNA sequence: TGTGCCAGCACTTGGACACACTACACAGATACGCAGTATTTT. Translation gives CASTWTHYTDTQYF.

This clone was recorded only once. The chain has TRBV11-3 and TRBJ2-3, with 9 bases lining up with TRBD2. The CDR3 totals 18 residues. V dropped 0 bases and J dropped 3; count of bases not matched to a gene: 10. Germline V gives CDR1 SGHNT, CDR2 YENEEA. CDR3 sequence reads: CASSLDGGGASSTDTQYF. CDR3 DNA: TGTGCCAGCAGCTTAGATGGCGGGGGGGCCTCCTCGACAGATACGCAGTATTTT.

The J gene is TRBJ2-5, the V gene TRBV5-1, with D maybe TRBD2 (6 bases). CDR3 length: 15 amino acids. Germline V gene data show CDR1 as SGHRS and CDR2 as YFSETQ. Trimming left V 6 bases short and J 3 bases short, with 18 bases between. The CDR3 bases are TGCGCCAGCACCACGGGGGTACAGCGGGAAGAGACCCAGTACTTC. It encodes CASTTGVQREETQYF.

This sequence joins TRBV6-1 and TRBJ2-7; D not resolved. V was cut by 2 bases and J by 0 bases, with 8 bases left in between. This CDR3 is 14 amino acids long. Per the germline V gene, CDR1 is MNHNS and CDR2 is SASEGT. The chain's CDR3 is CASSESPSSYEQYF. CDR3 bases: TGTGCCAGCAGTGAATCCCCCAGCTCCTACGAGCAGTACTTC.

This clone occurred a few times. The rearrangement links TRBV10-3 to TRBJ2-3; D ambiguous. The CDR3 is 14 residues long. The V end was cut by 3 bases, the J end by 6 bases, with 13 bases between. In germline, CDR1 is ENHRY, CDR2 SYGVKD. DNA of the CDR3: TGTGCCATCAGTGACTCCGGCCGAGACGATACGCAGTATTTT. Translation gives CAISDSGRDDTQYF.

V and J are TRBV11-2 and TRBJ2-7; 13 bases fit TRBD2. CDR3 length: 19 residues. V lost 5 bases to trimming and J lost 0 bases; unmatched junction nucleotides: 13. Per germline, CDR1 SGHAT and CDR2 FQNNGV. The CDR3 coding sequence is TGTGCCAGCAGCATAAGACCGGGACTAGCGGGGAAGAGCTCCTACGAGCAGTACTTC. Encoded protein: CASSIRPGLAGKSSYEQYF.

Only a few counts were recorded for this clone. The genes are TRBV9 and TRBJ1-6, with D maybe TRBD1 (6 bases). Trimming left V 3 bases short and J 13 bases short, with 20 bases between. This CDR3 has 15 residues. Per germline, CDR1 SGDLS and CDR2 YYNGEE. CDR3 nucleotide sequence: TGTGCCAGCAGCGCCCAAGGGGGAGTCGGTGCGCCCCTCCACTTT. Translation gives CASSAQGGVGAPLHF.

This clone has just one count. The chain joins TRBV11-2 to TRBJ2-2, with 10 bases fitting TRBD2. The CDR3 is made up of 15 amino acids. V shed 5 bases, J shed 3 bases, and the junction held 3 bases outside the gene matches. The germline CDR1 and CDR2 sequences are SGHAT and FQNNGV. The CDR3 sequence is CASSASGGDTGELFF. In nucleotides, the CDR3 is TGTGCCAGCAGCGCTAGCGGGGGTGACACCGGGGAGCTGTTTTTT. Together with reference TRBV11-2 and TRBJ2-2, the CDR3 gives the full variable domain: EAGVAQSPRYKIIEKRQSVAFWCNPISGHATLYWYQQILGQGPKLLIQFQNNGVVDDSQLPKDRFSAERLKGVDSTLKIQPAKLEDSAVYLCASSASGGDTGELFFGEGSRLTVL.

V is TRBV5-1 and J is TRBJ2-2; 8 bases are shared with TRBD1. The CDR3 runs 16 residues. The germline V gene has CDR1 SGHRS and CDR2 YFSETQ. V dropped 4 bases and J dropped 0; count of bases not matched to a gene: 5. The CDR3 DNA reads TGCGCCAGCAGCCAAGGACAGGGATCGAACACCGGGGAGCTGTTTTTT. Protein sequence: CASSQGQGSNTGELFF.

The gene calls are TRBV7-2 and TRBJ1-1; unclear D gene. Germline values: CDR1 SGHTA, CDR2 FQGNSA. The germline V and J ends were trimmed by 2 bases and 6 bases, with 7 bases remaining between them. This CDR3 contains 12 residues. The CDR3 coding sequence is TGTGCCAGCAGCTTAATTATGGCTGAAGCTTTCTTT. Translation gives CASSLIMAEAFF.

The gene calls are TRBV28 and TRBJ2-7; perhaps TRBD1 as D (5 bases). This CDR3 is built from 13 residues. From germline, CDR1 is MDHEN and CDR2 SYDVKM. Trimming took 3 bases from V and 6 from J, leaving 12 bases between them. CDR3 protein: CASSLGPRVEQYF. CDR3 nucleotides: TGTGCCAGCAGTTTGGGGCCCAGGGTCGAGCAGTACTTC.